Here is one T cell receptor (beta chain) with its context. Patients with autoimmune history or systemic immunosuppression were excluded. Sequencing was performed with immunoSEQ multiplex PCR; in TCRdb, only in-frame clones are kept and a portion is missing. This table has just over 50,000 clones, around 77% appearing once. This entry comes from a study of OX40 agonist ivuxolimab in advanced cancers. Study in general: Patients received the agonistic anti-OX40 (CD134) antibody ivuxolimab. Patients received intravenous ivuxolimab every 2 weeks at 0.01 to 10 mg/kg. Each dose-escalation patient presented with hepatocellular carcinoma, melanoma, renal cell or head and neck cancer.

Specimen: CD4+ or CD8+ T cells sorted from blood, collected in a trial of the OX40 agonist ivuxolimab. This clonotype originated in an adult with an advanced solid tumor such as melanoma, head and neck, liver or kidney cancer.

CDR3 DNA sequence: TGTGCCAGTAGTCTAGCGGGAGGGCCGAACACCGGGGAGCTGTTTTTT. This encodes CASSLAGGPNTGELFF. The chain links TRBV19 to TRBJ2-2, with TRBD2 identical over 12 bases. The CDR3 consists of 16 residues. V lost 5 bases and J lost 0; bases outside the gene matches: 1. Germline CDR1 LNHDA, CDR2 SQIVND (reference sequence).